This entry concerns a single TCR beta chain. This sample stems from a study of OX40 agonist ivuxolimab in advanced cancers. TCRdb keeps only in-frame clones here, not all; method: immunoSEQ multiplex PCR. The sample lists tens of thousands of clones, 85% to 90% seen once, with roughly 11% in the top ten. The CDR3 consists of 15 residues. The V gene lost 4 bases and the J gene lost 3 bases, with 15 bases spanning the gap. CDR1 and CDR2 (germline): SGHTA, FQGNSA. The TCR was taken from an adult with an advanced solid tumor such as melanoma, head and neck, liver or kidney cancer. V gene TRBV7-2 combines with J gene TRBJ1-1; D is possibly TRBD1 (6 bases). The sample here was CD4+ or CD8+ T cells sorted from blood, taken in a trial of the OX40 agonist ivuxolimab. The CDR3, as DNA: TGTGCCAGCAGCTCCGCGGGCAGGGGTGACACTGAAGCTTTCTTT. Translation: CASSSAGRGDTEAFF. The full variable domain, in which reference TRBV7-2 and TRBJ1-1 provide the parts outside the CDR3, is GAGVSQSPSNKVTEKGKDVELRCDPISGHTALYWYRQSLGQGLEFLIYFQGNSAPDKSGLPSDRFSAERTGGSVSTLTIQRTQQEDSAVYLCASSSAGRGDTEAFFGQGTRLTVV.